This entry lists 21 T cell receptor beta chains sequenced from one sample in a study of tumor-infiltrating lymphocytes in primary liver carcinoma. It was from about 19-30 mg of unsorted bulk tissue that RNA and DNA were co-extracted. From approximately 490 ng total RNA, TCR beta cDNA was generated with a primer in the constant region. Three rounds of nested multiplex PCR with slightly modified ARM-PCR produced TCR beta libraries. The first two PCR rounds, around 10 cycles each, used TRBV1-TRBV30 forward primers and a C-beta reverse primer. One entry per CDR3 protein results from TCRdb running MiXCR on the multiplex PCR reads. The data show some 100,000 distinct CDR3 sequences, more than 65% seen once. Sequencing was done on a sample of liver tumor tissue from sampling region 2. Subset here: tumor region T2, inferior pole. These receptors were obtained from a woman aged 60-70 years with primary liver carcinoma and hepatitis B virus infection.

To note about this clonotype: One end of the junction does not line up with germline, which may come from a read error. The rearrangement joins TRBV7-3 to TRBJ2-1, with 8 bases that match TRBD2. CDR1 is SGHTA, CDR2 FQGTGA, per germline. The length of the CDR3 is 15 residues. The CDR3 nucleotides are TGTGTCAGCAACCCCCAGCGGGAGACTTACAATGAACAGTTCTTC. This encodes CVSNPQRETYNEQFF.

Turning to this clonotype: Being one base from a much bigger clone, this may be a read error. The V call is TRBV6-5, the J call TRBJ1-2; D ambiguous. Germline V lookup: CDR1 MNHEY, CDR2 SVGAGI. V shed 8 bases and J shed 7 bases, with 17 bases lying between them. This CDR3 comprises 13 residues. CDR3 in amino acids: CASSPPWRVGYTF. CDR3 in DNA: TGTGCCAGCTCCCCACCATGGCGGGTTGGCTACACCTTC.

Comment on this clonotype: This sequence may be a read error, since a much larger clone differs from it by one base. The chain couples TRBV5-1 to TRBJ2-5; D not certain. This CDR3 region has 11 residues. Germline lookup yields CDR1 SGHRS and CDR2 YFSETQ. The CDR3 spells CANSFQETQYF. The CDR3 region has the DNA TGCGCCAACAGCTTCCAAGAGACCCAGTACTTC. The full variable domain, completed using reference TRBV5-1 and TRBJ2-5, is KAGVTQTPRYLIKTRGQQVTLSCSPISGHRSVSWYQQTPGQGLQFLFEYFSETQRNKGNFPGRFSGRQFSNSRSEMNVSTLELGDSALYLCANSFQETQYFGPGTRLLVL.

Of note for this clonotype: At one of its ends the junction is not consistent with the germline gene, which may arise from a read error. The chain employs TRBV7-9 and TRBJ1-1; D gene uncertain. The CDR3 sequence is 13 residues long. The germline gives CDR1 SEHNR, CDR2 FQNEAQ (reference sequence). CDR3 DNA sequence: TGTTCCAGCAGCCCAGACGGTTACACTGAAGCTTCCTTT. Translating it yields CSSSPDGYTEASF.

With regard to this clonotype: A much larger clone sits a single nucleotide away, making a read error possible. The chain has TRBV4-2 and TRBJ1-2; 8 nucleotides line up with TRBD1. The CDR3 loop spans 16 amino acids. Germline lookup yields CDR1 LGHNA and CDR2 YNFKEQ. DNA for the CDR3: TGTACCAGCAGCCAAGATCCCGGGCAGGGGGCGCGTGGCTACACCTTC. It codes for CTSSQDPGQGARGYTF.

This clonotype was seen only once. A much larger clone lies one base from this, so it may be a read error. The rearrangement uses TRBV14 and TRBJ1-2; a possible D gene is TRBD1 (5 bases). Germline V lookup: CDR1 SGHDN, CDR2 FVKESK. The CDR3 length is 13 residues. CDR3 sequence: CGSSHLGGYGYTF. CDR3 bases: TGTGGCAGCAGCCACCTTGGGGGGTATGGCTACACCTTC.

This chain uses TRBV11-2 with TRBJ2-3; D might be TRBD2 (5 bases). Trimming removed 10 bases from V and 5 bases from J, with 16 bases in between. The V gene's germline CDR1 is SGHAT and CDR2 FQNNGV. The CDR3 loop spans 13 amino acids. The CDR3, as DNA: TGTGCCATAAGCTTAGATCGGGGAGATACGCAGTATTTT. It translates to CAISLDRGDTQYF. The entire variable domain, with the rest obtained from reference TRBV11-2 and TRBJ2-3, is as follows: EAGVAQSPRYKIIEKRQSVAFWCNPISGHATLYWYQQILGQGPKLLIQFQNNGVVDDSQLPKDRFSAERLKGVDSTLKIQPAKLEDSAVYLCAISLDRGDTQYFGPGTRLTVL.

Only a few counts were recorded for this clonotype. The chain is built from TRBV24-1 and TRBJ2-1, with D unclear. V was cut by 1 base and J by 10 bases, with 10 bases left in between. The CDR3 covers 13 residues. Germline loops: CDR1 KGHDR, CDR2 SFDVKD. DNA for the CDR3: TGTGCCACCAGTGATTTTAGTGGCGGCGAGCAGTTCTTC. It codes for CATSDFSGGEQFF.

J is TRBJ1-1 and V is TRBV19, with 9 bases identical to TRBD1. This CDR3 is built from 15 residues. After removal of 3 bases from V and 6 bases from J, the junction contained 8 bases not matched to a gene. Germline V CDR1 and CDR2: LNHDA, SQIVND (reference sequence). CDR3 amino acids: CASSMGQGVRAEAFF. CDR3 DNA sequence: TGTGCCAGTAGTATGGGACAGGGAGTCCGGGCTGAAGCTTTCTTT. Complete variable domain (other parts from reference TRBV19 and TRBJ1-1): DGGITQSPKYLFRKEGQNVTLSCEQNLNHDAMYWYRQDPGQGLRLIYYSQIVNDFQKGDIAEGYSVSREKKESFPLTVTSAQKNPTAFYLCASSMGQGVRAEAFFGQGTRLTVV.

To note about this clonotype: One end of the junction varies from germline; a read error may be responsible. This chain links TRBV11-3 with TRBJ1-1; no clear D gene. From germline, CDR1 is SGHNT and CDR2 YENEEA. This CDR3 contains 14 residues. This CDR3 is CVSSPRQLNTEAFF. The DNA of the CDR3 is TGTGTCAGCAGCCCACGGCAGCTGAACACTGAAGCATTCTTT.

The rearrangement links TRBV7-2 to TRBJ1-6; tentative D call: TRBD1 (5 bases). Trimming cost V 5 bases and J 11 bases, with 16 bases left between them. The germline gives CDR1 SGHTA, CDR2 FQGNSA. This CDR3 comprises 14 residues. DNA for the CDR3: TGTGCCAGCAGCCCCCGACAGTTCCGTCCACCCCTCCACTTT. Amino acids: CASSPRQFRPPLHF.

This clonotype was detected many times. The V and J genes are TRBV6-2 or TRBV6-3 and TRBJ2-7; 10 nucleotides match TRBD2. V shed 5 bases, J shed 0 bases, and the junction held 7 bases outside the gene matches. Germline V gene sequence: CDR1 MNHEY, CDR2 SVGEGT. The CDR3 extends over 16 amino acids. CDR3 sequence reads: CASSRSSGRVSYEQYF. CDR3 in DNA: TGTGCCAGCAGTCGATCGAGCGGGAGGGTCTCCTACGAGCAGTACTTC.

This clonotype was seen many times. J is TRBJ1-1 and V is TRBV6-1; D gene ambiguous. CDR3 size: 11 residues. The V and J ends lost 8 bases and 1 base respectively, with 5 bases between them. CDR1 and CDR2 (germline): MNHNS, SASEGT. CDR3 residues: CASQGNTEAFF. CDR3 DNA sequence: TGTGCCAGCCAAGGGAACACTGAAGCTTTCTTT.

On this clonotype itself: At one boundary the junction diverges from the germline segment, which might be a read error. The chain links TRBV11-2 to TRBJ2-5; D call uncertain. CDR1 is SGHAT and CDR2 is FQNNGV in the germline V gene. The CDR3 loop spans 15 amino acids. The chain's CDR3 is CTSSLRPAKQETQYF. As DNA, the CDR3 is TGCACCAGCAGCTTAAGGCCAGCGAAACAAGAGACCCAGTACTTC.

The chain has TRBV11-2 and TRBJ2-1; D unresolved. V was shortened by 1 base and J by 6 bases, with 10 bases between the two germline ends. Germline V gene sequence: CDR1 SGHAT, CDR2 FQNNGV. The CDR3 has 14 residues. The CDR3 sequence is CASSLGATSNEQFF. The CDR3 DNA reads as TGTGCCAGCAGCTTAGGTGCTACATCCAATGAGCAGTTCTTC.

Comments on this clonotype: This is likely a read error, given that the CDR3 carries no conserved phenylalanine or tryptophan at its end. J is TRBJ2-5 and V is TRBV12-5; D is ambiguous. Germline V gene sequence: CDR1 LGHNT, CDR2 FRNRAP. The CDR3 runs to 12 residues. CDR3 amino acids: CASDLVEETQYS. The CDR3 DNA is TGTGCTAGTGATTTGGTAGAAGAGACCCAGTACTCC.

The rearrangement uses TRBV6-1 and TRBJ1-5, with D uncertain. This CDR3 is built from 14 residues. CDR1 is MNHNS and CDR2 is SASEGT in the germline V gene. V lost 3 bases and J lost 4, with 10 bases in between. CDR3 residues: CASSESKGNQPQHF. CDR3 nucleotides: TGTGCCAGCAGTGAGAGCAAGGGAAATCAGCCCCAGCATTTT.

As for this clonotype: The CDR3 does not end in the conserved phenylalanine or tryptophan, so this is likely a read error. The DNA is left out, because the CDR3 cannot be placed on it with certainty; the CDR3 is given as TCRdb lists it. The chain has TRBV11-3 and TRBJ1-1; no DNA check was done on the table's D call, TRBD1. Inclusive of both ends, the CDR3 amounts to 14 amino acids. Germline V gives CDR1 SGHNT, CDR2 YENEEA. The CDR3 loop is CAGSFGTVNTEAIV.

This clonotype was seen a handful of times. The rearrangement links TRBV28 to TRBJ1-1, with no clear D. The CDR3 is made up of 12 amino acids. V was pared by 7 bases and J by 4 bases, with 10 bases between. The germline CDR1 and CDR2 sequences are MDHEN and SYDVKM. The chain's CDR3 is CASTTPGTEAFF. In nucleotides, the CDR3 is TGTGCCAGCACCACTCCGGGCACTGAAGCTTTCTTT.

Worth noting for this clonotype: A junction end diverges from the germline sequence, so it may reflect a read error. The rearrangement joins TRBV12-3 or TRBV12-4 to TRBJ1-5, with D hard to call. The CDR3 sequence is 14 residues long. The CDR3 here is CASSLRFSNKPQHF. The CDR3 DNA is TGTGCCAGCAGCTTAAGATTTAGCAATAAGCCCCAGCATTTT.

This clonotype was detected only a few times. The rearrangement links TRBV5-1 to TRBJ2-3, with 7 positions matching TRBD2. CDR1 is SGHRS and CDR2 is YFSETQ in the germline V gene. The length of the CDR3 is 18 residues. J gave up 4 bases and V 2 bases, and 16 bases lay outside the gene matches. CDR3 loop: CASSFGLVGGGLADTQYF. The CDR3 region has the DNA TGCGCCAGCAGCTTTGGACTAGTGGGAGGAGGATTAGCAGATACGCAGTATTTT. Based on the CDR3 plus reference TRBV5-1 and TRBJ2-3, the full variable domain is KAGVTQTPRYLIKTRGQQVTLSCSPISGHRSVSWYQQTPGQGLQFLFEYFSETQRNKGNFPGRFSGRQFSNSRSEMNVSTLELGDSALYLCASSFGLVGGGLADTQYFGPGTRLTVL.